The clone carrying this T cell receptor (beta chain) was recorded at least ten times. Trimming shortened V by 1 base and J by 5 bases, and 11 bases separated the two germline ends. The CDR3 spans 14 residues. Germline CDR1 and CDR2: SSHAT and FNYEAQ (reference sequence). This specimen comes from a study of T-cell memory formation after mild COVID-19. TCRdb itself ran the 5' RACE reads through MiXCR, one entry per CDR3 protein. The table includes roughly 150,000 distinct CDR3 sequences, about 15% detected once. The V and J genes are TRBV7-7 and TRBJ2-5; maybe TRBD2 (5 bases). This TCR was sampled from an adult woman who had mild COVID-19 (a few samples of this study predate the infection). Cell type and time point are not known. The sample consisted of PBMCs or a T cell subset sorted from them (not recorded which). This CDR3 reads CASSLVGGRETQYF. Written as DNA, the CDR3 is TGTGCCAGCAGCTTAGTAGGAGGACGGGAGACCCAGTACTTC.